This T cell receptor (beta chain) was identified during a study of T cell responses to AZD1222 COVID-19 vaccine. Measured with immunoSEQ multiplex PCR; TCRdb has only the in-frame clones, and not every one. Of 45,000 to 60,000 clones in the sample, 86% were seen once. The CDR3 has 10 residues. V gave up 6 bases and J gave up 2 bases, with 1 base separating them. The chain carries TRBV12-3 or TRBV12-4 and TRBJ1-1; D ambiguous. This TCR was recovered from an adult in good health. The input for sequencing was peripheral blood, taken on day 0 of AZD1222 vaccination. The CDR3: CASSNTEAFF. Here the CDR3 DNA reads TGTGCCAGCAGCAACACTGAAGCTTTCTTT.